This TCR beta chain originates from a study of shared clonotypes between healthy human individuals. Per the germline V gene, CDR1 is ENHRY and CDR2 is SYGVKD. This CDR3 region has 16 residues. Deletions cut 0 bases from V and 6 bases from J, with 15 bases between. Only in-frame clones appear in the TCRdb table, and some are missing; sequencing was by immunoSEQ multiplex PCR. There are approximately 2.4 million clones in the sample; around 95% occur only once, and around 0.13% lies in the top ten. Sequencing used naive CD4+ T cells sorted from blood. Subset in this sample: CD45RA+ positively selected. This receptor was identified in a man between 18 and 35 years old in good health. This sequence joins TRBV10-3 and TRBJ2-4; D is possibly TRBD2 (5 bases). This CDR3 is CAISESRGPGINIQYF. The CDR3 DNA reads TGTGCCATCAGTGAGTCCCGAGGGCCGGGGATAAACATTCAGTACTTC.